A single sample is the source of the 32 T cell receptor beta chains below, sequenced in a study of glioma-infiltrating T cells. The iRepertoire nested amplicon-rescue multiplex PCR amplified TCR alpha and beta CDR3s from RNA. TCRdb passed the multiplex PCR reads through MiXCR, listing each CDR3 protein once. Of roughly 200,000 distinct CDR3 sequences listed, more than 35% are singletons. Sequenced input: glioma tissue, nonneoplastic brain tissue, or PBMCs (not recorded which). The receptors come from a human donor with low-grade glioma or glioblastoma, undergoing nonglioma brain surgery, or in good health (not recorded which).

This clonotype was detected only a few times. The rearrangement links TRBV19 to TRBJ2-7, with 10 bases lining up with TRBD2. Germline CDR1 LNHDA, CDR2 SQIVND (reference sequence). This CDR3 is built from 16 residues. V shed 4 bases, J shed 2 bases, and the junction held 8 bases outside the gene matches. The CDR3 region has the DNA TGTGCCAGTAGTACCGGGACTAGCGCGCTAGCCTACGAGCAGTACTTC. Its protein is CASSTGTSALAYEQYF. Full variable domain (outside the CDR3, taken from reference TRBV19 and TRBJ2-7): DGGITQSPKYLFRKEGQNVTLSCEQNLNHDAMYWYRQDPGQGLRLIYYSQIVNDFQKGDIAEGYSVSREKKESFPLTVTSAQKNPTAFYLCASSTGTSALAYEQYFGPGTRLTVT.

Concerning this clonotype itself: This sequence may be a read error, since a much larger clone differs from it by one base. The V and J genes are TRBV6-1 and TRBJ2-5; possibly TRBD1 or TRBD2 for D (5 bases each). Germline V lookup: CDR1 MNHNS, CDR2 SASEGT. The CDR3 has 12 residues. The CDR3, as DNA: TGTGCCAGCAGTTTGGGGGTAAGGACCCAGTGCTTC. This codes for CASSLGVRTQCF.

This clonotype was recorded only once. The genes are TRBV3-1 and TRBJ2-1; the D is unclear. Trimming cost V 4 bases and J 0 bases, with 10 bases left between them. The germline gives CDR1 LGHDT, CDR2 YNNKEL (reference sequence). The CDR3 loop spans 15 amino acids. The CDR3 region has the DNA TGTGCCAGCAGCCTTTCCGACCGCTCCTACAATGAGCAGTTCTTC. Translating gives CASSLSDRSYNEQFF.

The chain couples TRBV12-3 or TRBV12-4 to TRBJ2-3, with 15 bases that match TRBD2. This CDR3 comprises 20 residues. J gave up 0 bases and V 4 bases, and 11 bases lay outside the gene matches. CDR3 protein: CASSSGKWTSGRESTDTQYF. CDR3 in DNA: TGTGCCAGCAGTTCCGGGAAATGGACTAGCGGGAGGGAGAGCACAGATACGCAGTATTTT.

The chain is built from TRBV19 and TRBJ2-5; D not resolved. The CDR3 contains 12 residues. Germline lookup yields CDR1 LNHDA and CDR2 SQIVND (reference sequence). Trimming stripped 7 bases from V and 4 bases from J, with 10 bases between. The CDR3 region has the DNA TGTGCCAGTAAAGGGCTTGTAGAGACCCAGTACTTC. This codes for CASKGLVETQYF.

V is TRBV25-1 and J is TRBJ2-1; 7 bases match TRBD2. The CDR3 loop spans 13 amino acids. J lost 7 bases, V lost 5 bases, and 5 bases had no gene match. The germline gives CDR1 MGHDK, CDR2 SYGVNS. For the CDR3, the DNA is TGTGCCAGCAGTAGCGGGAAGGCGAATGAGCAGTTCTTC. Amino acids: CASSSGKANEQFF.

This clonotype was counted many times. CDR3 DNA sequence: TGTGCCAGCAGTGAATTAGGGCTTAACACCGGGGAGCTGTTTTTT. Its protein product is CASSELGLNTGELFF. The chain joins TRBV6-1 to TRBJ2-2, with D uncertain. Trimming pared 2 bases from V and 2 bases from J, leaving 9 bases between. In germline, CDR1 is MNHNS, CDR2 SASEGT. This CDR3 spans 15 amino acids.

As for this clonotype: A much larger clone lies one base from this, so it may be a read error. The V gene is TRBV19, the J gene TRBJ2-3; weak D call: TRBD2 (5 bases). V lost 4 bases, J lost 2 bases, and 16 bases lay in between. In germline, CDR1 is LNHDA, CDR2 SQIVND (reference sequence). This CDR3 is built from 16 residues. CDR3 nucleotides: TGTGCCAGTAGTAGTACTATCGGGATTTCCACAGATACGCAGTATTTT. It codes for CASSSTIGISTDTQYF.

The table lists this clonotype with many counts. The chain employs TRBV20-1 and TRBJ1-2, with D perhaps TRBD1 (6 bases). The CDR3 runs to 12 residues. CDR1 and CDR2 (germline): DFQATT, SNEGSKA (reference sequence). The CDR3, as DNA: TGCGGAGCGATGGACAGTGTCTATGGCTACACCTTC. Its protein product is CGAMDSVYGYTF.

This clonotype has ten or more counts. The chain combines TRBV20-1 with TRBJ1-5; 9 bases agree with TRBD1. The germline V gene has CDR1 DFQATT and CDR2 SNEGSKA (reference sequence). CDR3 size: 14 residues. With V trimmed by 6 bases and J by 6 bases, 9 bases remained unmatched. Written as DNA, the CDR3 is TGCAGTGCCGTAGTGGGACAGGGTCTTCAGCCCCAGCATTTT. It yields the protein CSAVVGQGLQPQHF.

This clonotype was found many times. The chain recombines TRBV6-1 with TRBJ2-1; perhaps TRBD2 as D (5 bases). V lost 2 bases and J 0 bases, leaving 14 bases between the germline ends. The CDR3 contains 17 residues. Germline CDR1 MNHNS, CDR2 SASEGT. In DNA, the CDR3 is TGTGCCAGCAGTGAATCAGGCTGGGCGGGCTCCTACAATGAGCAGTTCTTC. Translation gives CASSESGWAGSYNEQFF.

This clonotype occurred a few times. The J gene is TRBJ2-1, the V gene TRBV19; TRBD2 might be the D (7 bases). This CDR3 spans 16 amino acids. Germline V gene lookup returns CDR1 LNHDA and CDR2 SQIVND (reference sequence). Trimming took off 8 bases at V and 1 base at J, with 18 bases between the two ends. This CDR3 reads CASLPRGATSYNEQFF. In DNA form, the CDR3 reads TGTGCCAGTTTACCCCGGGGGGCGACATCCTACAATGAGCAGTTCTTC.

The gene calls are TRBV2 and TRBJ1-1, with 7 positions matching TRBD1. Germline loops: CDR1 SNHLY, CDR2 FYNNEI. This CDR3 has 14 amino acids. Unmatched junction bases numbered 4, after V lost 4 bases and J lost 2 bases. The CDR3 sequence: CASSVRDSNTEAFF. CDR3 DNA sequence: TGTGCCAGCAGTGTCCGGGACAGCAACACTGAAGCTTTCTTT.

The chain is built from TRBV12-3 or TRBV12-4 and TRBJ2-1, with a weak D call TRBD2 (6 bases). Trimming removed 2 bases at V and 7 bases at J, with 18 bases between. This CDR3 spans 16 amino acids. The CDR3 protein is CASSLFGGAGFNEQFF. CDR3 DNA sequence: TGTGCCAGCAGTTTATTTGGGGGAGCGGGTTTTAATGAGCAGTTCTTC.

This clonotype was detected many times. V is TRBV10-3 and J is TRBJ1-2, with D possibly TRBD1 on 6 matching bases. This CDR3 has 12 residues. V was pared by 6 bases and J by 4 bases, with 9 bases between. The germline V gene encodes CDR1 ENHRY and CDR2 SYGVKD. CDR3 sequence reads: CAISADSYGYTF. The CDR3 nucleotides read TGTGCCATCAGCGCGGACAGCTATGGCTACACCTTC.

Note on this clonotype: An end of the junction differs from the germline gene, which may be a read error. The chain links TRBV12-3 or TRBV12-4 to TRBJ2-5; D is undetermined. The CDR3 has 13 amino acids. The chain's CDR3 is CASSLNRQETKYF. CDR3 DNA sequence: TGTGCCAGCAGTTTAAACAGACAAGAGACCAAGTACTTC.

A note on this clonotype: Being one base from a much bigger clone, this may be a read error. The rearrangement joins TRBV3-1 to TRBJ1-1; no reliable D call. Trimming shortened V by 1 base and J by 7 bases, and 16 bases separated the two germline ends. The CDR3 is made up of 15 amino acids. The germline gives CDR1 LGHDT, CDR2 YNNKEL (reference sequence). The CDR3 reads CASSQGLTEGFEAFF. The CDR3 coding sequence is TGTGCCAGCAGCCAAGGTTTGACGGAGGGTTTTGAAGCTTTCTTT.

With regard to this clonotype: A much bigger clone sits one base away, suggesting this may be a read error. The gene calls are TRBV5-4 and TRBJ2-5; D gene unclear. The last part of the DNA fits TRBJ2-1 better; the J call may be wrong. CDR1 and CDR2 (germline): SGHNT, YYREEE (reference sequence). CDR3 length: 13 amino acids. CDR3 sequence reads: CASSTDSYNEQFF. CDR3 nucleotides: TGTGCCAGCAGCACGGACTCCTACAATGAGCAGTTCTTC.

This clonotype was seen more than once but under ten times. The genes are TRBV29-1 and TRBJ1-2; 9 bases align to TRBD1. Germline assignment: CDR1 SQVTM and CDR2 ANQGSEA. The CDR3 sequence is 13 residues long. Trimming removed 4 bases from V and 6 bases from J; junction bases left unmatched: 6. The DNA for the CDR3 is TGCAGCGTTGTTAGGGACAGGGTGAATGGCTACACCTTC. Protein product: CSVVRDRVNGYTF. The whole variable domain, remainder taken from reference TRBV29-1 and TRBJ1-2, is SAVISQKPSRDICQRGTSLTIQCQVDSQVTMMFWYRQQPGQSLTLIATANQGSEATYESGFVIDKFPISRPNLTFSTLTVSNMSPEDSSIYLCSVVRDRVNGYTFGSGTRLTVV.

This clonotype has a handful of counts. This chain uses TRBV5-6 with TRBJ2-3; 7 bases align to TRBD2. V lost 3 bases to trimming and J lost 3 bases; unmatched junction nucleotides: 7. The germline V gene has CDR1 SGHDT and CDR2 YYEEEE. This CDR3 comprises 15 residues. The CDR3 DNA is TGTGCCAGCAGCTCCCACGGGGGAGGGACAGATACGCAGTATTTT. Translating it yields CASSSHGGGTDTQYF. The variable domain in full, completed from reference TRBV5-6 and TRBJ2-3, reads DAGVTQSPTHLIKTRGQQVTLRCSPKSGHDTVSWYQQALGQGPQFIFQYYEEEERQRGNFPDRFSGHQFPNYSSELNVNALLLGDSALYLCASSSHGGGTDTQYFGPGTRLTVL.

This clonotype was observed a handful of times. The chain combines TRBV3-1 with TRBJ2-5; D gene ambiguous. CDR1 and CDR2 (germline): LGHDT, YNNKEL (reference sequence). V was pared by 0 bases and J by 3 bases, with 11 bases between. The CDR3 has 15 amino acids. The CDR3: CASSQDPLSEETQYF. CDR3 sequence (DNA): TGTGCCAGCAGCCAAGATCCATTGTCAGAAGAGACCCAGTACTTC.

This clonotype was detected a few times. This chain joins TRBV12-3 or TRBV12-4 and TRBJ2-3; TRBD2 is a possible D gene (6 bases). CDR3 size: 13 residues. V dropped 7 bases and J dropped 6 bases, with 14 bases sitting between them. Here the CDR3 reads CASTPGRLDTQYF. The CDR3 coding sequence is TGTGCCAGCACCCCTGGGAGGCTCGATACGCAGTATTTT.

This clonotype has ten or more counts. V is TRBV7-2 and J is TRBJ2-2, with D unclear. In germline, CDR1 is SGHTA, CDR2 FQGNSA. The length of the CDR3 is 15 residues. Trimming stripped 2 bases from V and 6 bases from J, with 13 bases between. CDR3 sequence (DNA): TGTGCCAGCAGCTTAAATGCCGGGTCTGCCGGGGAGCTGTTTTTT. It encodes CASSLNAGSAGELFF.

On this clonotype: The germline gene is not matched at one end of the junction; a read error may be the cause. The chain recombines TRBV7-2 with TRBJ1-5; D call uncertain. This CDR3 is built from 15 residues. Germline CDR1 is SGHTA and CDR2 is FQGNSA. The CDR3 is CASSSGRLSNKPQNF. The CDR3 bases are TGTGCCAGCAGCTCTGGACGCTTAAGCAATAAGCCCCAGAATTTT.

Of note for this clonotype: A read error may be the cause here, since a much bigger clone is one base away. The rearrangement links TRBV18 to TRBJ1-1; D is possibly TRBD1 (5 bases). The V end was cut by 5 bases, the J end by 3 bases, with 16 bases between. This CDR3 is 15 amino acids long. Germline V CDR1 and CDR2: KGHSH, LQKENI. Here the CDR3 DNA reads TGTGCCAGCTCATCAAACATGGGGCAAGACACTGAAGCTTTCTTT. Translation: CASSSNMGQDTEAFF.

This clonotype appeared a single time. One end of the junction is discordant with germline, which a read error may explain. The chain joins TRBV6-2 or TRBV6-3 to TRBJ1-1, with D maybe TRBD1 (5 bases). Germline values: CDR1 MNHEY, CDR2 SVGEGT. This CDR3 contains 13 residues. The CDR3: CARRLRGDAEAFF. The CDR3 DNA reads TGTGCCAGAAGGCTCCGAGGGGACGCTGAAGCCTTCTTT.

In regard to this clonotype: Germline is not matched at one junction end, which may reflect a read error. The J gene is TRBJ2-1, the V gene TRBV7-8; 11 bases map to TRBD2. This CDR3 is built from 16 residues. The germline CDR1 and CDR2 sequences are SGHVS and FQNEAQ. CDR3 in DNA: TGTGCCAGCAGCTTACTAGCGGGAGGTTCAGGCAATAAGCAGTTCTTC. Residues: CASSLLAGGSGNKQFF.

Only a few counts were recorded for this clonotype. This chain links TRBV12-3 or TRBV12-4 with TRBJ2-1, with 10 bases fitting TRBD2. There are 15 residues in the CDR3. Trimming at V came to 6 bases and at J to 7 bases, leaving 9 bases not matched to a gene. The CDR3 nucleotides read TGTGCCAGCAGCCGACTAGCGGGCCCCCATAATGAGCAGTTCTTC. It codes for CASSRLAGPHNEQFF.

This clonotype has at least ten counts. This chain joins TRBV4-1 and TRBJ2-7, with no clear D. The CDR3 runs to 14 residues. V was shortened by 1 base and J by 7 bases, with 14 bases between the two germline ends. CDR1 is MGHRA and CDR2 is YSYEKL in the germline V gene. The DNA for the CDR3 is TGCGCCAGCAGCCAAGTCGGCGGATCAGAGGAGCAGTACTTC. Translated: CASSQVGGSEEQYF.

This clonotype was seen a handful of times. The CDR3 region is CASSFRTGTFGYF. CDR3 coding DNA: TGTGCCAGTAGTTTCCGTACGGGAACCTTCGGGTATTTT. The chain employs TRBV19 and TRBJ2-3, with D possibly TRBD2 on 5 matching bases. This CDR3 has 13 amino acids. Germline assignment: CDR1 LNHDA and CDR2 SQIVND (reference sequence). V gave up 5 bases and J gave up 14 bases, with 20 bases separating them.

Of note for this clonotype: Sequence at one end of the junction differs from germline and may be a read error. The chain uses TRBV7-2 and TRBJ2-5, with D perhaps matching TRBD2 (5 bases). The CDR3 has 15 residues. The V gene's germline CDR1 is SGHTA and CDR2 FQGNSA. CDR3 bases: TGTGCCAGCAGCTTAAGTCCAGCGGACCAAGAGAGCCAGTACTTC. It yields the protein CASSLSPADQESQYF.

This clonotype was found many times. This sequence joins TRBV2 and TRBJ2-1, with D uncertain. The V gene's germline CDR1 is SNHLY and CDR2 FYNNEI. This CDR3 is built from 14 residues. Deletions cut 1 base from V and 3 bases from J, with 7 bases between. CDR3 nucleotide sequence: TGTGCCAGCAGTGAAGAAGGGATCTACAATGAGCAGTTCTTC. Translating gives CASSEEGIYNEQFF. Combining the CDR3 with reference TRBV2 and TRBJ2-1 gives the whole variable domain EPEVTQTPSHQVTQMGQEVILRCVPISNHLYFYWYRQILGQKVEFLVSFYNNEISEKSEIFDDQFSVERPDGSNFTLKIRSTKLEDSAMYFCASSEEGIYNEQFFGPGTRLTVL.